These 6 T cell receptor beta chains were all obtained from the same sample, sequenced in a study of response to subunit inactivated influenza vaccine. TCRdb recomputed calls from the RT-PCR reads with MiXCR, one row per CDR3 protein. The profile shows about 480,000 distinct CDR3 sequences, 25% of them singletons. Specimen: CD4+ T cells sorted from PBMCs, collected approximately 5 days after vaccination. These receptor sequences come from a man aged 45 to 65 who received an inactivated influenza vaccine.

This clonotype was counted a few times. J is TRBJ2-1 and V is TRBV11-2; 13 positions agree with TRBD2. The V segment lost 4 bases and the J segment 6 bases; nucleotides outside the gene matches: 3. Germline values: CDR1 SGHAT, CDR2 FQNNGV. This CDR3 contains 15 residues. In nucleotides, the CDR3 is TGTGCCAGCAGCTGGACTAGCGGGGGCCTCAATGAGCAGTTCTTC. Amino acid sequence: CASSWTSGGLNEQFF.

This clonotype was recorded many times. The rearrangement uses TRBV12-3 or TRBV12-4 and TRBJ2-5, with D perhaps assigned TRBD1 or TRBD2 (5 bases each). The CDR3 contains 13 residues. Trimming took 4 bases from V and 1 from J, leaving 7 bases between them. CDR3 coding DNA: TGTGCCAGCAGTTCCGGGGCCCAAGAGACCCAGTACTTC. Encoded protein: CASSSGAQETQYF.

The sample holds a few counts of this clonotype. This chain's CDR3 is CASRRRGISTDTQYF. CDR3 DNA sequence: TGTGCCAGCAGGAGGAGGGGGATCAGCACAGATACGCAGTATTTT. The V call is TRBV6-4, the J call TRBJ2-3; TRBD1 or TRBD2 may be the D gene (6 bases each). Germline loops: CDR1 MRHNA, CDR2 SNTAGT. This CDR3 comprises 15 residues. The V end lost 6 bases, the J end lost 0 bases, and 13 bases lay between the germline ends.

This clonotype has more than one count but fewer than ten. The chain couples TRBV2 to TRBJ2-4; TRBD2 matches at 8 bases. This CDR3 region has 13 residues. Germline-derived CDR1 and CDR2 are SNHLY and FYNNEI. The ends lost 7 bases at V and 3 bases at J; junction bases unmatched: 2. This CDR3 reads CASTGGDKNIQYF. The CDR3 nucleotides are TGTGCCAGCACGGGGGGGGACAAAAACATTCAGTACTTC.

The J gene is TRBJ2-7, the V gene TRBV6-2 or TRBV6-3; a weak D match, TRBD1 (6 bases). The ends were cut back, 5 bases at V and 2 bases at J, with 16 bases in the middle. Germline V gene data show CDR1 as MNHEY and CDR2 as SVGEGT. The CDR3 has 15 amino acids. DNA for the CDR3: TGTGCCAGCAGTAAACCGGGACACCTCCCCTACGAGCAGTACTTC. Amino acid sequence: CASSKPGHLPYEQYF.

This chain uses TRBV7-9 with TRBJ2-3; 7 positions match TRBD1. V gave up 5 bases and J gave up 3 bases; unmatched junction bases: 8. The CDR3 consists of 15 residues. Looked up from germline, CDR1 is SEHNR and CDR2 is FQNEAQ (reference sequence). The CDR3 protein is CASSQDRLWTDTQYF. CDR3 coding DNA: TGTGCCAGCAGCCAGGACAGGCTTTGGACAGATACGCAGTATTTT. The variable domain in full, with the rest retrieved from reference TRBV7-9 and TRBJ2-3, is DTGVSQNPRHKITKRGQNVTFRCDPISEHNRLYWYRQTLGQGPEFLTYFQNEAQLEKSRLLSDRFSAERPKGSFSTLEIQRTEQGDSAMYLCASSQDRLWTDTQYFGPGTRLTVL.